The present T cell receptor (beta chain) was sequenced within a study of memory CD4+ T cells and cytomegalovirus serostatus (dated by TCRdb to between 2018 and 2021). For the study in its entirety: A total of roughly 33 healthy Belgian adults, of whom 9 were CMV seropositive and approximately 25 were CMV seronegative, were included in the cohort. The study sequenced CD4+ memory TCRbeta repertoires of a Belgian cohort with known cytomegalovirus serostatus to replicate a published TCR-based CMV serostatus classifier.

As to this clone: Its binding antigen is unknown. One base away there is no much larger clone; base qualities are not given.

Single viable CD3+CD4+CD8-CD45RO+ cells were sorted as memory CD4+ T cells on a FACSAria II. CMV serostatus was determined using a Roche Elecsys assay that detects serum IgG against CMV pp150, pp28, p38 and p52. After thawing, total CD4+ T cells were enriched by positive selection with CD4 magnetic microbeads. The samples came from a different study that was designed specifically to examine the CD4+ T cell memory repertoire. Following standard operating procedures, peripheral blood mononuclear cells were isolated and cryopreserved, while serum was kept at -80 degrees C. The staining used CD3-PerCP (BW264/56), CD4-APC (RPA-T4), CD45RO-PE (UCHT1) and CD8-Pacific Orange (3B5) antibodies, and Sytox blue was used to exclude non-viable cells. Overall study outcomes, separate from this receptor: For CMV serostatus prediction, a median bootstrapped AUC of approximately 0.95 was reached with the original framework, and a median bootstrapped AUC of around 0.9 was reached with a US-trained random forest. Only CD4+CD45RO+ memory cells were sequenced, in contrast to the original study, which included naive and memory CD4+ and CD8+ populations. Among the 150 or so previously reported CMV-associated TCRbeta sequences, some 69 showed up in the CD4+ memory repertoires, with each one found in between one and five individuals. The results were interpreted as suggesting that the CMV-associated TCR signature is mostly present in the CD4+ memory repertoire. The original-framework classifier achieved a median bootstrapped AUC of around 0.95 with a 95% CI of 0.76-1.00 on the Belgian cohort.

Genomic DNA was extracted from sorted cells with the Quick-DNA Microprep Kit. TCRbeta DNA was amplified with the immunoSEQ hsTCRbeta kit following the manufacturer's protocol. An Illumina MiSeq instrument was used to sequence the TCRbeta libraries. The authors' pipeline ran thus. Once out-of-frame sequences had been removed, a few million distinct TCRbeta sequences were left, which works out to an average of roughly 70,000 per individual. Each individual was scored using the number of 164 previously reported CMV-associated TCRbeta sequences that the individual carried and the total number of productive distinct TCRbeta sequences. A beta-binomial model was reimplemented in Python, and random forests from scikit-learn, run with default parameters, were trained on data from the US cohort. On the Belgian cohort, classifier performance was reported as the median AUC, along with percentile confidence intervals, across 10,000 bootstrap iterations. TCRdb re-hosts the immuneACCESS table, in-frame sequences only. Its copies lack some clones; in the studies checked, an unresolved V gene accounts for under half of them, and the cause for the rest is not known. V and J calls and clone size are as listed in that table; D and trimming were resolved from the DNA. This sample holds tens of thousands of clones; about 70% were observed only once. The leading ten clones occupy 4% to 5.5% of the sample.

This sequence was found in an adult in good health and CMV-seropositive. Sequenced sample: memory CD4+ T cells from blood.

The DNA sequence is given as TGTGCCAGCAGTGTGGGACGGCACTCACAAGAGACCCAGTACTTC. Translation gives CASSVGRHSQETQYF. The chain is made from TRBV28 and TRBJ2-5; the D match is possibly TRBD1 or TRBD2, with 5 bases aligned in each. V is pared back by 5 bases and J by 2 bases, with 15 bases lying between the germline termini. Taken from cysteine to phenylalanine, the CDR3 has 15 residues. Just CDR3 DNA is preserved here, 45 bases in frame from base 1. The germline V gene encodes CDR1 MDHEN and CDR2 SYDVKM.